This entry features one T cell receptor (beta chain) sequence. Its antigen is currently unknown. With 10%, 30% or 50% of RNA, roughly 20,000 to 1,000,000 naive CD8 T cells were sequenced. The sample is drawn from a study of molecular identifiers for immune sequencing clone quantification. Whole-study results and caveats: The study found clones above 20 RNA copies held over 97% of effector molecules and under 1% in naive cells.

TCRdb redid the calling of the PCR reads with MiXCR, one entry per CDR3 protein. The sample lists hundreds of thousands of distinct CDR3 sequences, about a fifth occurring once. This CDR3 has 15 amino acids. V lost 4 bases and J 5 bases, leaving 15 bases between the germline ends. Germline CDR1 SEHNR, CDR2 FQNEAQ (reference sequence). This chain connects TRBV7-9 to TRBJ2-1; D may correspond to TRBD1 or TRBD2 (5 bases each). The receptor was isolated from a human donor in good health. Some libraries in this study had Jurkat cell RNA spiked in. Input material: naive CD8+ T cells from blood, with Jurkat cell RNA spiked in. Subset reported: FACS-sorted CD8+CD4-CCR7+CD45RA+ naive T cells. The CDR3 loop is CASSSQGDQDNEQFF. The CDR3 DNA is TGTGCCAGCAGCTCCCAAGGGGACCAGGACAATGAGCAGTTCTTC.